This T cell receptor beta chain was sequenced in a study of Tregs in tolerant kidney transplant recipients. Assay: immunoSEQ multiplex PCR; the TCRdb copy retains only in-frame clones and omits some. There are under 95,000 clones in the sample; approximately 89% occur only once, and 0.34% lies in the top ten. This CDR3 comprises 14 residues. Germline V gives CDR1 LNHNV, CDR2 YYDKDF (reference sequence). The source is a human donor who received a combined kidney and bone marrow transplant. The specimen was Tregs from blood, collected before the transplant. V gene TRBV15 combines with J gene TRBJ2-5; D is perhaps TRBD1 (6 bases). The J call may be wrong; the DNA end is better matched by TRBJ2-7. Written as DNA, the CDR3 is TGTGCCACCAGCAGATTACAGGGTTTAGGCGAGCAGTACTTC. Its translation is CATSRLQGLGEQYF.